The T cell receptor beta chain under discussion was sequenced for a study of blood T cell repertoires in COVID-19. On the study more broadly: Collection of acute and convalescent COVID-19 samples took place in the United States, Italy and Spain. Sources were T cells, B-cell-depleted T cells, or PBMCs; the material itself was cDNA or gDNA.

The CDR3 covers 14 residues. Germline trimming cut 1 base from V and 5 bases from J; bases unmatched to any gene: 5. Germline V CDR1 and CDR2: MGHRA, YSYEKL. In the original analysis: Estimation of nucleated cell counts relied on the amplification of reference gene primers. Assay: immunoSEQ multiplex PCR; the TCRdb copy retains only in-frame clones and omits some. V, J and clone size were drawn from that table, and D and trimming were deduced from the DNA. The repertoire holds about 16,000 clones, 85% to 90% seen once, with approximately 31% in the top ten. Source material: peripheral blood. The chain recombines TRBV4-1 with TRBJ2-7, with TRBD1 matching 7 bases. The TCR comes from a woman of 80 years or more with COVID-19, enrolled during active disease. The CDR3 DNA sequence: TGCGCCAGCAGCCAAGCGGGACAGAAACACGAGCAGTACTTC. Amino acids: CASSQAGQKHEQYF.